This T cell receptor beta chain was recovered during a study of shared clonotypes between healthy human individuals. In the study overall: Three plates were used per donor for CD4 naive, three for CD4 memory, two for CD8 naive and one for CD8 memory. Broader study findings: The four-donor shared clonotypes exceeded non-shared clonotypes in generation probability, with non-shared ones scoring lower. Memory subsets had estimated richness that was generally smaller than that of naive subsets.

In regard to this clone: Antigen: not known.

The CDR3 has 17 residues. V lost 5 bases and J 1 base, leaving 15 bases between the germline ends. Per the germline V gene, CDR1 is LNHDA and CDR2 is SQIVND (reference sequence). The data were produced by immunoSEQ multiplex PCR, yet TCRdb's version contains in-frame clones alone and is incomplete. The sample has around 940,000 clones, over 60% seen once. Investigators divided CD4+ cells into CD45RA+ naive and CD45RA-negative memory subsets. The sample comprised memory CD4+ T cells sorted from blood. Subset given: CD45RA-negative fraction. This clonotype originated in a man younger than 35 in good health. The rearrangement joins TRBV19 to TRBJ2-6; D uncertain. The CDR3 region is CASSASLLGSGANVLTF. The CDR3 DNA reads TGTGCCAGTAGTGCCTCCCTACTGGGATCTGGGGCCAACGTCCTGACTTTC.